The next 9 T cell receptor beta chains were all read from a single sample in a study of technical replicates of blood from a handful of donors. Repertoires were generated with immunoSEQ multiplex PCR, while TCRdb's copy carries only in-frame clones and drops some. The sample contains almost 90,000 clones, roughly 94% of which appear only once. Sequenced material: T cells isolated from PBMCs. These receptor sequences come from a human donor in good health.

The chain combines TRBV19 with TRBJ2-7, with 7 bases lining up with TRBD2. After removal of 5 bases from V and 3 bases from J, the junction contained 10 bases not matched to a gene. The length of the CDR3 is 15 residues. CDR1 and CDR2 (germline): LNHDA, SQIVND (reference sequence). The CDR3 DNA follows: TGTGCCAGTAGTGCCCAGTGGGGGGGAAACTACGAGCAGTACTTC. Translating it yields CASSAQWGGNYEQYF.

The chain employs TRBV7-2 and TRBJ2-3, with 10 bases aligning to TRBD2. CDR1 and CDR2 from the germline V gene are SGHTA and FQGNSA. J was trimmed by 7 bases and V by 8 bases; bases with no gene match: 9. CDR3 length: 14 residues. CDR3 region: CASRRVAGGNTQYF. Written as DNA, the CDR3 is TGTGCCAGCCGGAGGGTAGCGGGAGGTAATACGCAGTATTTT.

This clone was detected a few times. The CDR3 here is CSGRGYGTEAFF. For the CDR3, the DNA is TGCAGCGGTCGGGGTTATGGCACTGAAGCTTTCTTT. The chain combines TRBV29-1 with TRBJ1-1; D is unresolved. The CDR3 is made up of 12 amino acids. Germline lookup yields CDR1 SQVTM and CDR2 ANQGSEA. V lost 7 bases to trimming and J lost 4 bases, with 13 bases between them.

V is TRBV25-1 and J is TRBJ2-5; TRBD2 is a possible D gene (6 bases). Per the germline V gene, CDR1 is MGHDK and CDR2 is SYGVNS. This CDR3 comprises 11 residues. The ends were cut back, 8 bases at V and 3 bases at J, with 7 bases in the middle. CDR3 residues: CASGRKETQYF. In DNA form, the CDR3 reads TGTGCCAGCGGGAGGAAAGAGACCCAGTACTTC.

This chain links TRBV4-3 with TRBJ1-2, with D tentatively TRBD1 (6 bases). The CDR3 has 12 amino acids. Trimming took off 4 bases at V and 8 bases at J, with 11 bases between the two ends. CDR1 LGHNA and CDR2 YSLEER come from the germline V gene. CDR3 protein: CASSPGGAGYTF. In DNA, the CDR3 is TGCGCCAGCAGCCCGGGGGGGGCCGGCTACACCTTC.

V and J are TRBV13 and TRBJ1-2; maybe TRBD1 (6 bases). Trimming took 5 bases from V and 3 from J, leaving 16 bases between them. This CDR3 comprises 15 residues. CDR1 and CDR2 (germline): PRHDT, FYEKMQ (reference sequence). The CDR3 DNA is TGTGCCAGCAGCCCCGAGCCAGGGGTTGACTATGGCTACACCTTC. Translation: CASSPEPGVDYGYTF.

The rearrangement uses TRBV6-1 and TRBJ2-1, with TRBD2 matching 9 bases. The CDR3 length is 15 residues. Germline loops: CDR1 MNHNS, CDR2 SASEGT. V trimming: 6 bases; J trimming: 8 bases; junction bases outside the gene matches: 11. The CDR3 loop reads CASSSWLAGMDEQFF. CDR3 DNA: TGTGCCAGCAGCTCTTGGCTAGCGGGAATGGATGAGCAGTTCTTC.

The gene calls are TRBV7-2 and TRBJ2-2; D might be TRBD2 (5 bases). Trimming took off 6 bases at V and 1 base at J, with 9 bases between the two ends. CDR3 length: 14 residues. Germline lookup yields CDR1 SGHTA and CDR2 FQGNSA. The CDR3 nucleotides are TGTGCCAGCAGTTCAAGCGGGAACACCGGGGAGCTGTTTTTT. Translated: CASSSSGNTGELFF.

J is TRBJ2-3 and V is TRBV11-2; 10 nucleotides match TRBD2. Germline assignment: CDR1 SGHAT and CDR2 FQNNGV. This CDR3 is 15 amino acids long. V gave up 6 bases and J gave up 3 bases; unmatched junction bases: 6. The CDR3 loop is CASRIAGGWTDTQYF. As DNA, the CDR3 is TGTGCCAGCAGGATAGCGGGAGGATGGACAGATACGCAGTATTTT.